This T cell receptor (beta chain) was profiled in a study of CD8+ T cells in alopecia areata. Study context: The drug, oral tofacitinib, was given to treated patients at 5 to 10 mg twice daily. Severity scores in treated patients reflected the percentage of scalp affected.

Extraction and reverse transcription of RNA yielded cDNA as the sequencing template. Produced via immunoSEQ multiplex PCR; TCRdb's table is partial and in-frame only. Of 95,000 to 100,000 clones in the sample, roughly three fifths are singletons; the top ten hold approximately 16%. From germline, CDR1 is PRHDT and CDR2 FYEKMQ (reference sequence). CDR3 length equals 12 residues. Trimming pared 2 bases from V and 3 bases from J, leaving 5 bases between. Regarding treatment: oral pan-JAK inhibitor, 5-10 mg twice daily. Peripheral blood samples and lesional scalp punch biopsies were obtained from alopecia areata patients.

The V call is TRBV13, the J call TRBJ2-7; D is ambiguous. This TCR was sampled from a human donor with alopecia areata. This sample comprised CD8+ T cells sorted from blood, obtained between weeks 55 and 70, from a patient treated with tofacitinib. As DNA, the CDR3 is TGTGCCAGCAGCTTAACGGGCTACGAGCAGTACTTC. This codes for CASSLTGYEQYF. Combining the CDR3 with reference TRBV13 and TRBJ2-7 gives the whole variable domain AAGVIQSPRHLIKEKRETATLKCYPIPRHDTVYWYQQGPGQDPQFLISFYEKMQSDKGSIPDRFSAQQFSDYHSELNMSSLELGDSALYFCASSLTGYEQYFGPGTRLTVT.